The sequence of this T cell receptor (beta chain) was determined in a study of control samples from healthy donors and cancer patients. Only in-frame clones appear in the TCRdb table, and some are missing; sequencing was by immunoSEQ multiplex PCR. Of about 410,000 clones listed, 80% to 95% are singletons. The receptor was derived from a man aged 40-55 years with head and neck cancer. Material for sequencing was PBMCs.

This CDR3 is CASSQQGFSTEAFF. In DNA, the CDR3 is TGTGCCAGCAGCCAACAAGGTTTCTCAACTGAAGCTTTCTTT. The chain employs TRBV6-2 or TRBV6-3 and TRBJ1-1; no firm D call. Germline CDR1 and CDR2: MNHEY and SVGEGT. Trimming took 6 bases from V and 5 from J, leaving 16 bases between them. The CDR3 consists of 14 residues.